A single sample gave rise to the 25 T cell receptor beta chains below, sequenced in a study of cytomegalovirus exposure and HLA in healthy donors. The PCR had 60 Vbeta and 13 Jbeta primers. This table comes from immunoSEQ multiplex PCR, and its TCRdb copy is limited to in-frame clones, with some not included. This table has 200,000 or so clones, 75% to 85% appearing once. Sample: PBMCs. These TCRs come from a woman in her forties or fifties in good health and CMV-seropositive.

The rearrangement uses TRBV28 and TRBJ2-7; 9 bases are shared with TRBD1. The trim removed 8 bases at V and 12 bases at J, leaving 11 bases unmatched. Germline V lookup: CDR1 MDHEN, CDR2 SYDVKM. CDR3 length equals 12 residues. The CDR3 coding sequence is TGTGCCAGCGACGGACAGGGGCTCCCCGCGTACTTC. Translation: CASDGQGLPAYF.

The chain has TRBV28 and TRBJ2-3, with 9 positions matching TRBD2. This CDR3 has 19 residues. The germline V gene encodes CDR1 MDHEN and CDR2 SYDVKM. The J segment lost 0 bases and the V segment lost 6 bases, leaving 16 bases of the junction unmatched. CDR3 DNA: TGTGCCAGCAGAGAGACAGGGAGGCAGCGGGGGGCCAGCACAGATACGCAGTATTTT. Its translation: CASRETGRQRGASTDTQYF.

The chain carries TRBV7-9 and TRBJ1-1; D is possibly TRBD1 (6 bases). CDR3 length: 15 residues. The ends were cut back, 1 base at V and 6 bases at J, with 15 bases in the middle. Looked up from germline, CDR1 is SEHNR and CDR2 is FQNEAQ (reference sequence). CDR3 sequence: CASSLVVAGVAEAFF. As DNA, the CDR3 is TGTGCCAGCAGCTTAGTTGTGGCAGGGGTCGCTGAAGCTTTCTTT.

The genes are TRBV19 and TRBJ1-5; 7 positions agree with TRBD1. CDR3 size: 18 residues. V dropped 5 bases and J dropped 0; count of bases not matched to a gene: 13. Germline values: CDR1 LNHDA, CDR2 SQIVND (reference sequence). CDR3 sequence (DNA): TGTGCCAGTAGTCTCCGGACAGGTGGGCTTTATAGCAATCAGCCCCAGCATTTT. It yields the protein CASSLRTGGLYSNQPQHF.

The CDR3, as DNA: TGCGCCAGCAGCTTGGATAGAGGGGGAGACTATGGCTACACCTTC. It translates to CASSLDRGGDYGYTF. The rearrangement joins TRBV5-1 to TRBJ1-2; maybe TRBD1 (6 bases). The CDR3 sequence is 15 residues long. CDR1 and CDR2 from the germline V gene are SGHRS and YFSETQ. Trimming cost V 0 bases and J 3 bases, with 12 bases left between them.

The CDR3 sequence: CASSQAAEGRVPTQYF. In DNA, the CDR3 is TGCGCCAGCAGCCAAGCGGCCGAGGGGAGGGTTCCTACGCAGTATTTT. The chain carries TRBV4-1 and TRBJ2-3; TRBD2 matches at 7 bases. Germline lookup yields CDR1 MGHRA and CDR2 YSYEKL. The junction had 12 bases not matched to a gene; V was cut back by 1 base and J by 8 bases. This CDR3 is 16 amino acids long.

The chain employs TRBV5-4 and TRBJ2-5; tentatively, D is TRBD2 (6 bases). Deletions cut 2 bases from V and 5 bases from J, with 16 bases between. This CDR3 has 15 residues. From germline, CDR1 is SGHNT and CDR2 YYREEE (reference sequence). This chain's CDR3 is CASSFKARDKETQYF. Written as DNA, the CDR3 is TGTGCCAGCAGCTTTAAGGCGCGGGATAAGGAGACCCAGTACTTC.

The chain couples TRBV5-1 to TRBJ2-5; 9 bases are shared with TRBD1. CDR3 length: 15 residues. Trimming took 0 bases from V and 11 from J; bases not matched to a gene: 11. The V gene's germline CDR1 is SGHRS and CDR2 YFSETQ. In DNA form, the CDR3 reads TGCGCCAGCAGCTTGGAAACGGGACAGGGTCGGGAGCAGTACTTC. Translating gives CASSLETGQGREQYF.

The V gene is TRBV10-3, the J gene TRBJ1-1, with D unclear. From germline, CDR1 is ENHRY and CDR2 SYGVKD. This CDR3 spans 13 amino acids. V was clipped by 2 bases and J by 0 bases, with 4 bases between them. CDR3 region: CAISEQMNTEAFF. The CDR3 nucleotides are TGTGCCATCAGTGAGCAGATGAACACTGAAGCTTTCTTT.

This chain joins TRBV27 and TRBJ2-1, with 8 positions matching TRBD2. Germline CDR1 is MNHEY and CDR2 is SMNVEV (reference sequence). This CDR3 is built from 14 residues. Unmatched junction bases numbered 4, after V lost 7 bases and J lost 2 bases. The CDR3 nucleotides read TGTGCCAGCAAGCGGGAGACCCCCTACAATGAGCAGTTCTTC. As protein: CASKRETPYNEQFF.

The J gene is TRBJ2-1, the V gene TRBV10-3; D unresolved. From germline, CDR1 is ENHRY and CDR2 SYGVKD. This CDR3 is 14 amino acids long. V gave up 4 bases and J gave up 2 bases, with 9 bases separating them. The CDR3 is CAISGSGPYNEQFF. CDR3 sequence (DNA): TGTGCCATCAGTGGATCAGGTCCCTACAATGAGCAGTTCTTC.

The genes are TRBV28 and TRBJ1-4; D is possibly TRBD1 (6 bases). Germline lookup yields CDR1 MDHEN and CDR2 SYDVKM. Trimming took 8 bases from V and 8 from J, leaving 15 bases between them. This CDR3 is 13 amino acids long. The CDR3 bases are TGTGCCAGCTCGGCGGGGGGCGTAGAAAAACTGTTTTTT. Its protein product is CASSAGGVEKLFF.

The rearrangement links TRBV5-4 to TRBJ1-1; 7 bases line up with TRBD1. From germline, CDR1 is SGHNT and CDR2 YYREEE (reference sequence). CDR3 size: 14 residues. With 4 bases clipped from V and 1 base from J, the junction kept 4 bases outside the gene matches. Here the CDR3 reads CASSPGQKNTEAFF. The CDR3 bases are TGTGCCAGCAGCCCGGGACAGAAGAACACTGAAGCTTTCTTT.

The chain employs TRBV15 and TRBJ2-7; 8 bases are shared with TRBD1. This CDR3 is 15 amino acids long. CDR1 is LNHNV and CDR2 is YYDKDF in the germline V gene (reference sequence). After removal of 5 bases from V and 5 bases from J, the junction contained 11 bases not matched to a gene. As DNA, the CDR3 is TGTGCCACCAGCCTGGGGCCAGGGGGCCGGGACGAGCAGTACTTC. This codes for CATSLGPGGRDEQYF. The full variable domain, rest sourced from reference TRBV15 and TRBJ2-7, is DAMVIQNPRYQVTQFGKPVTLSCSQTLNHNVMYWYQQKSSQAPKLLFHYYDKDFNNEADTPDNFQSRRPNTSFCFLDIRSPGLGDTAMYLCATSLGPGGRDEQYFGPGTRLTVT.

The chain employs TRBV28 and TRBJ1-2; the D gene is possibly TRBD1 (6 bases). Germline CDR1 and CDR2: MDHEN and SYDVKM. Trimming took 4 bases from V and 9 from J, leaving 18 bases between them. The CDR3 runs 14 residues. The CDR3, as DNA: TGTGCCAGCAGTTCGTTGGGAGCGGGGACACGCTACACCTTC. Encoded protein: CASSSLGAGTRYTF.

This chain uses TRBV11-3 with TRBJ1-5; D unresolved. The CDR3 is 14 residues long. Looked up from germline, CDR1 is SGHNT and CDR2 is YENEEA. V was clipped by 7 bases and J by 5 bases, with 15 bases between them. The CDR3 region has the DNA TGTGCCAGCAACCGTCGTACGTCGGATCAGCCCCAGCATTTT. Translation gives CASNRRTSDQPQHF.

For this clone: Mismatch with germline at one junction end may stem from a read error. The gene calls are TRBV5-5 and TRBJ2-6; TRBD1 aligns across 7 bases. Germline values: CDR1 SGHKS, CDR2 YYEKEE (reference sequence). The CDR3 is 15 amino acids. The CDR3 loop is CASSLEGAGANGLTF. In DNA form, the CDR3 reads TGTGCCAGCAGCTTAGAGGGGGCTGGGGCCAACGGCCTGACTTTC. The whole variable domain, remainder taken from reference TRBV5-5 and TRBJ2-6, is DAGVTQSPTHLIKTRGQQVTLRCSPISGHKSVSWYQQVLGQGPQFIFQYYEKEERGRGNFPDRFSARQFPNYSSELNVNALLLGDSALYLCASSLEGAGANGLTFGAGSRLTVL.

The chain uses TRBV5-4 and TRBJ2-7; 8 nucleotides match TRBD1. Trimming removed 4 bases from V and 1 base from J; junction bases left unmatched: 7. This CDR3 is built from 15 residues. Per the germline V gene, CDR1 is SGHNT and CDR2 is YYREEE (reference sequence). The CDR3 here is CASSTGQGISYEQYF. The CDR3 nucleotides are TGTGCCAGCAGCACAGGACAGGGAATTTCCTACGAGCAGTACTTC.

The chain couples TRBV28 to TRBJ2-7; D perhaps matches TRBD2 (7 bases). Germline V gene sequence: CDR1 MDHEN, CDR2 SYDVKM. The V and J ends lost 3 bases and 2 bases respectively, with 20 bases between them. The CDR3 runs to 17 residues. CDR3 residues: CASSLRGGAGTPYEQYF. DNA for the CDR3: TGTGCCAGCAGTTTGAGGGGGGGCGCAGGGACCCCCTACGAGCAGTACTTC.

The V gene is TRBV5-1, the J gene TRBJ2-5, with TRBD1 as a possible D gene (8 bases). The J call may be wrong; the DNA end is better matched by TRBJ2-7. The germline CDR1 and CDR2 sequences are SGHRS and YFSETQ. The CDR3 length is 13 residues. In nucleotides, the CDR3 is TGCGCCAGCAGCCAGACAGGGGAGGGCGAGCAGTACTTC. Translated, it gives CASSQTGEGEQYF.

The chain links TRBV25-1 to TRBJ2-1; 12 nucleotides match TRBD2. Germline trimming cut 6 bases from V and 7 bases from J; bases unmatched to any gene: 7. CDR1 and CDR2 from the germline V gene are MGHDK and SYGVNS. The CDR3 spans 15 residues. The DNA of the CDR3 is TGTGCCAGCAGCCTAGCGGGGGGGCCGGGGAATGAGCAGTTCTTC. Amino acids: CASSLAGGPGNEQFF.

CDR3 DNA sequence: TGCGCCAGCAGCACTGGGACAGGGGGCACAGATACGCAGTATTTT. The encoded protein is CASSTGTGGTDTQYF. The rearrangement links TRBV5-1 to TRBJ2-3; TRBD1 aligns across 10 bases. Germline V gene sequence: CDR1 SGHRS, CDR2 YFSETQ. V lost 4 bases to trimming and J lost 1 base; unmatched junction nucleotides: 3. This CDR3 is built from 15 residues.

This clone was seen more than once but under ten times. This chain joins TRBV28 and TRBJ1-5, with no clear D. This CDR3 region has 15 residues. V was clipped by 3 bases and J by 0 bases, with 9 bases between them. Germline assignment: CDR1 MDHEN and CDR2 SYDVKM. CDR3 nucleotides: TGTGCCAGCAGTTTCTCCGGTAATAGCAATCAGCCCCAGCATTTT. Residues: CASSFSGNSNQPQHF.

CDR3: CASRRDSLYLGELFF. Written as DNA, the CDR3 is TGTGCCAGCAGGAGAGACAGCCTCTATTTAGGGGAGCTGTTTTTT. V and J are TRBV28 and TRBJ2-2; TRBD1 is a possible D gene (5 bases). V gave up 6 bases and J gave up 8 bases, with 19 bases separating them. Looked up from germline, CDR1 is MDHEN and CDR2 is SYDVKM. The CDR3 length is 15 residues.

This clone appeared once. The chain uses TRBV28 and TRBJ2-5; 10 nucleotides line up with TRBD1. After removal of 5 bases from V and 5 bases from J, the junction contained 8 bases not matched to a gene. From germline, CDR1 is MDHEN and CDR2 SYDVKM. The CDR3 covers 15 residues. This CDR3 reads CASSLHQGQGETQYF. CDR3 DNA sequence: TGTGCCAGCAGTCTCCACCAGGGACAGGGGGAGACCCAGTACTTC.